These T cell receptor beta chains were read from a single sample in a study of control samples from healthy donors and cancer patients. Sequenced by immunoSEQ multiplex PCR; TCRdb stores in-frame clones only, minus some. This sample has more than 95,000 clones, with 70% to 90% found just once. The sequenced sample was blood. These receptors were taken from a woman in her 70s in good health. Both conserved end residues are part of each CDR3. Each record gives: clone size, J gene, D gene, V gene, CDR3 DNA, CDR3 protein. D genes are given only for firm matches. The listing skips clone size in some rows; elsewhere it reads once, few, many or a size class.

few | TRBJ1-5 | NA | TRBV29-1 | TGCAGCGTTTCCAGGGGAGATCAGCCCCAGCATTTT | CSVSRGDQPQHF
NA | TRBJ1-1 | TRBD1 | TRBV3-1/TRBV3-2 | TGTGCCAGCAGCCAGGGACAGGGGTTCGCTGAAGCTTTCTTT | CASSQGQGFAEAFF
NA | TRBJ1-2 | NA | TRBV7-9 | TGTGCCAGCAGCTTAGCATCCCAGGGCCGTGGCTACACCTTC | CASSLASQGRGYTF
NA | TRBJ1-2 | NA | TRBV19 | TGTGCCAGTAGTTCACGGAGGGGCTATGGCTACACCTTC | CASSSRRGYGYTF
once | TRBJ2-3 | NA | TRBV9 | TGTGCCAGCAGCGCCCGACTGGGGAGCACAGATACGCAGTATTTT | CASSARLGSTDTQYF
NA | TRBJ2-5 | NA | TRBV7-2 | TGTGCCAGCAGCTTAGGTCCGCGGCAAGAGACCCAGTACTTC | CASSLGPRQETQYF
NA | TRBJ1-1 | NA | TRBV5-1 | TGCGCCAGCAGCTTTATATCGGGACGTGCGGGCACTGAAGCTTTCTTT | CASSFISGRAGTEAFF
NA | TRBJ2-7 | NA | TRBV6-5 | TGTGCCAGCAGTTACTCGAATGAAGGGAGTGGTGGCGAGCAGTACTTC | CASSYSNEGSGGEQYF
NA | TRBJ1-1 | NA | TRBV7-2 | TGTGCCAGCAGCCAGGGACGGGGAGAGGTCACTGAAGCTTTCTTT | CASSQGRGEVTEAFF
NA | TRBJ1-5 | NA | TRBV4-1 | TGCGCCAGCAGCTGGGGAGGTGGCAATCAGCCCCAGCATTTT | CASSWGGGNQPQHF
once | TRBJ2-1 | TRBD2 | TRBV7-3 | TGTGCCAGCAGCTCACTAGCGGGGGCCCACAATGAGCAGTTCTTC | CASSSLAGAHNEQFF
NA | TRBJ1-6 | NA | TRBV27 | TGTGCCAGCAGTTTAGCCCTCAGGGGCATTTCGTATTCACCCCTCCACTTT | CASSLALRGISYSPLHF
NA | TRBJ2-3 | TRBD2 | TRBV3-1/TRBV3-2 | TGTGCCAGCAGCCCCCGAAAACCCGGGACTAGCGTGGCAGATACGCAGTATTTT | CASSPRKPGTSVADTQYF
once | TRBJ2-3 | NA | TRBV29-1 | TGCAGCGTTGAGGAGGGAAGCACAGATACGCAGTATTTT | CSVEEGSTDTQYF
NA | TRBJ1-1 | NA | TRBV5-8 | TGTGCCAGCAGCTTTACCATGCGTGAAGCTTTCTTT | CASSFTMREAFF
NA | TRBJ2-7 | TRBD2 | TRBV4-1 | TGCGCCAGCAGCTCCCCCGGTGGGCGGGGGAGGACCTACGAGCAGTACTTC | CASSSPGGRGRTYEQYF
NA | TRBJ1-3 | NA | TRBV3-1/TRBV3-2 | TGTGCCAGCAGCCTCGACAGGATCTCTGGAAACACCATATATTTT | CASSLDRISGNTIYF
NA | TRBJ2-2 | NA | TRBV12-3/TRBV12-4 | TGTGCCAGCAGTTTAGAACAAAGAGAGCTGTTTTTT | CASSLEQRELFF
NA | TRBJ2-1 | TRBD1 | TRBV5-6 | TGTGCCAGCAGCGTCCGGGACAGGGGGCGTAATGAGCAGTTCTTC | CASSVRDRGRNEQFF
NA | TRBJ1-2 | NA | TRBV15 | TGTGCCACCAGCCATCGGACTGAGTATGGCTACACCTTC | CATSHRTEYGYTF
NA | TRBJ2-1 | NA | TRBV6-2/TRBV6-3 | TGTGCCAGCAGTTACTCTCCCTACAATGAGCAGTTCTTC | CASSYSPYNEQFF
NA | TRBJ1-5 | NA | TRBV5-8 | TGTGCCAGCAGTCCGCCGGGGTATAGCAATCAGCCCCAGCATTTT | CASSPPGYSNQPQHF
NA | TRBJ2-5 | NA | TRBV9 | TGTGCCAGCAGCGACTCCTCTGGCCAATCTCAACTAGACTTC | CASSDSSGQSQLDF
NA | TRBJ2-3 | NA | TRBV7-2 | TGTGCCAGCAGCCTCAATGCTGGGGATACGCAGTATTTT | CASSLNAGDTQYF
once | TRBJ1-2 | TRBD1 | TRBV5-1 | TGCGCCAGCAGCGCCCGGACAGGGGGCGAATCGTATGGCTACACCTTC | CASSARTGGESYGYTF
few | TRBJ2-2 | NA | TRBV7-3 | TGTGCCAGCAGCTTACAGGGTTCGGCCGGGGAGCTGTTTTTT | CASSLQGSAGELFF
NA | TRBJ2-5 | NA | TRBV19 | TGTGCCAGTAGACGGCGTGGCGACATTGGGGAGACCCAGTACTTC | CASRRRGDIGETQYF
NA | TRBJ1-2 | NA | TRBV3-1/TRBV3-2 | TGTGCCAGCAGCCAGAGCAGGTTAAACTATGGCTACACCTTC | CASSQSRLNYGYTF
NA | TRBJ1-5 | NA | TRBV18 | TGTGCCAGCTCAAAGGGATATAGCAATCAGCCCCAGCATTTT | CASSKGYSNQPQHF
NA | TRBJ1-1 | NA | TRBV4-1 | TGCGCCAGCAGCCACCTAAAGGGCAGTTCCCCTGAAGCTTTCTTT | CASSHLKGSSPEAFF
once | TRBJ1-2 | NA | TRBV24-1 | TGTGCCACCAGTAGGGGGATCTATGGCTACACCTTC | CATSRGIYGYTF
NA | TRBJ2-1 | NA | TRBV6-2/TRBV6-3 | TGTGCCAGCAGTTACTCGAGTGTGTTGCAGTTCTTC | CASSYSSVLQFF
NA | TRBJ1-2 | NA | TRBV7-2 | TGTGCCAGCAGACCTTCAGGAGATTCGGGCTATGGCTACACCTTC | CASRPSGDSGYGYTF
NA | TRBJ2-5 | TRBD1 | TRBV7-9 | TGTGCCAGCAGCTCGACAGGGGGCGCCCCCGGAGAGACCCAGTACTTC | CASSSTGGAPGETQYF
once | TRBJ1-6 | NA | TRBV25-1 | TGTGCCAGCAGCGACGGGACGGGGGATAATTCACCCCTCCACTTT | CASSDGTGDNSPLHF
NA | TRBJ1-3 | NA | TRBV10-3 | TGTGCCACGGCCGGAACGGGACTCTCTGGAAACACCATATATTTT | CATAGTGLSGNTIYF
NA | TRBJ2-7 | TRBD1 | TRBV19 | TGTGCCAGTACCCCGGGACAGGGCTCCTACGAGCAGTACTTC | CASTPGQGSYEQYF
NA | TRBJ1-1 | NA | TRBV5-4 | TGTGCCAGCACGGGCAGCCGGCTAAATGAAGCTTTCTTT | CASTGSRLNEAFF
NA | TRBJ2-7 | TRBD1 | TRBV5-6 | TGTGCCAGCAGCCTTGGACAGGGAGTATTGGTCGAGCAGTACTTC | CASSLGQGVLVEQYF
NA | TRBJ2-3 | NA | TRBV15 | TGTGCCACCAGCCTCTTAGGGGGGCTCACAGATACGCAGTATTTT | CATSLLGGLTDTQYF
NA | TRBJ2-5 | TRBD2 | TRBV24-1 | TGTGCCACCAGTGACTCCCGGGGGGGCAGGGAGACCCAGTACTTC | CATSDSRGGRETQYF
NA | TRBJ1-6 | TRBD1 | TRBV6-5 | TGTGCCAGCAGTCCAACGGGACAGGGGGCATCACCCCTCCACTTT | CASSPTGQGASPLHF
NA | TRBJ2-7 | NA | TRBV6-6 | TGTGCCAGCAGTCATCGGGACGGAGACGAGCAGTACTTC | CASSHRDGDEQYF
NA | TRBJ2-1 | NA | TRBV19 | TGTGCCAGTAGTTCGCTGGAGGGGCGCTACAATGAGCAGTTCTTC | CASSSLEGRYNEQFF
once | TRBJ2-5 | NA | TRBV18 | TGTGCCAGCTCACCCCAGACTAAAGAGACCCAGTACTTC | CASSPQTKETQYF
NA | TRBJ2-6 | TRBD1 | TRBV4-2 | TGTGCCAGCAGTCCAATGGGACAGACCTCTGGGGCCAACGTCCTGACTTTC | CASSPMGQTSGANVLTF